The 20 T cell receptor beta chains below come from one sample, sequenced in a study of cytomegalovirus exposure and HLA in healthy donors. The PCR had 60 Vbeta and 13 Jbeta primers. TCRdb keeps only in-frame clones here, not all; method: immunoSEQ multiplex PCR. Seen in this sample are tens of thousands of clones; the ten most common clones hold around 5%. The sequenced material came from PBMCs. The origin of the receptors is a female donor in good health and CMV-seronegative.

The chain combines TRBV7-2 with TRBJ1-5, with 7 bases that match TRBD1. V was clipped by 6 bases and J by 5 bases; unmatched bases: 13. CDR1 is SGHTA and CDR2 is FQGNSA in the germline V gene. There are 16 residues in the CDR3. The DNA of the CDR3 is TGTGCCAGCAGTCAATCGGGGCAGGGGGTTCATCAGCCCCAGCATTTT. This translates into CASSQSGQGVHQPQHF.

The CDR3 spells CASSIVGVAGLFF. The CDR3 nucleotides are TGTGCCAGTAGTATAGTAGGGGTCGCAGGACTGTTTTTT. The V call is TRBV19, the J call TRBJ1-4, with D perhaps matching TRBD1 (5 bases). Looked up from germline, CDR1 is LNHDA and CDR2 is SQIVND (reference sequence). The V end was cut by 1 base, the J end by 13 bases, with 13 bases between. This CDR3 is 13 amino acids long.

This clone registers medium-sized by frequency. This chain joins TRBV19 and TRBJ1-3; no definite D call. The ends were cut back, 7 bases at V and 0 bases at J, with 10 bases in the middle. From germline, CDR1 is LNHDA and CDR2 SQIVND (reference sequence). CDR3 length: 14 amino acids. The CDR3 nucleotides read TGTGCCAGTAACCCATCCAGCTCTGGAAACACCATATATTTT. Protein: CASNPSSSGNTIYF.

V usage is TRBV5-4 and J usage is TRBJ1-1, with D perhaps TRBD1 (5 bases). Trimming shortened V by 7 bases and J by 1 base, and 14 bases separated the two germline ends. The CDR3 has 14 residues. The germline V gene encodes CDR1 SGHNT and CDR2 YYREEE (reference sequence). The CDR3 DNA reads TGTGCCAGCCGACCCGACAGAGCGAACACTGAAGCTTTCTTT. It codes for CASRPDRANTEAFF. The full variable domain, in which reference TRBV5-4 and TRBJ1-1 provide the parts outside the CDR3, is ETGVTQSPTHLIKTRGQQVTLRCSSQSGHNTVSWYQQALGQGPQFIFQYYREEENGRGNFPPRFSGLQFPNYSSELNVNALELDDSALYLCASRPDRANTEAFFGQGTRLTVV.

The J gene is TRBJ1-4, the V gene TRBV18, with D perhaps TRBD1 (6 bases). CDR1 and CDR2 from the germline V gene are KGHSH and LQKENI. The CDR3 spans 13 residues. V lost 3 bases and J lost 8, with 10 bases in between. The CDR3 region is CASSPAGEEKLFF. The CDR3 DNA reads as TGTGCCAGCTCACCTGCAGGGGAAGAAAAACTGTTTTTT.

The chain has TRBV2 and TRBJ2-2; 8 bases are shared with TRBD1. The CDR3 length is 15 residues. Per the germline V gene, CDR1 is SNHLY and CDR2 is FYNNEI. Trimming took 2 bases from V and 5 from J; bases not matched to a gene: 4. CDR3 region: CASSEQGAETGELFF. Here the CDR3 DNA reads TGTGCCAGCAGTGAACAGGGGGCGGAAACCGGGGAGCTGTTTTTT.

The V call is TRBV4-1, the J call TRBJ2-2; 9 nucleotides agree with TRBD1. The CDR3 contains 15 residues. Losses at the gene ends were 4 bases for V and 4 bases for J; bases not matched to a gene: 4. Germline loops: CDR1 MGHRA, CDR2 YSYEKL. The CDR3 spells CASSPRDRVTGELFF. CDR3 DNA: TGCGCCAGCAGCCCCCGGGACAGGGTCACCGGGGAGCTGTTTTTT.

V is TRBV5-8 and J is TRBJ2-3; maybe TRBD1 (6 bases). This CDR3 contains 15 residues. V was trimmed by 6 bases and J by 0 bases, leaving 14 bases between them. Looked up from germline, CDR1 is SGHTS and CDR2 is YDEGEE. The DNA of the CDR3 is TGTGCCAGCAATGGACAGTCGCTCAGCACAGATACGCAGTATTTT. Its translation: CASNGQSLSTDTQYF.

V and J are TRBV11-2 and TRBJ1-6; weak D call: TRBD1 (5 bases). Germline CDR1 and CDR2: SGHAT and FQNNGV. The CDR3 is 14 amino acids. V lost 0 bases and J 8 bases, leaving 8 bases between the germline ends. CDR3 bases: TGTGCCAGCAGCTTAGATTGGGGGGATTCACCCCTCCACTTT. It yields the protein CASSLDWGDSPLHF.

The chain has TRBV27 and TRBJ2-5; a weak D match, TRBD2 (6 bases). Germline V CDR1 and CDR2: MNHEY, SMNVEV (reference sequence). With 6 bases removed from V and 6 bases from J, the gap between germline ends came to 17 bases. CDR3 size: 14 residues. The CDR3 loop is CASRSGSLRQTQYF. Here the CDR3 DNA reads TGTGCCAGCAGAAGCGGGTCATTGAGACAGACCCAGTACTTC.

This chain uses TRBV27 with TRBJ1-2; D perhaps matches TRBD1 (6 bases). Trimming took off 5 bases at V and 4 bases at J, with 14 bases between the two ends. Germline CDR1 and CDR2: MNHEY and SMNVEV (reference sequence). The CDR3 spans 14 residues. The CDR3, as DNA: TGTGCCAGCAGTCCACAGGGCACCCCCTATGGCTACACCTTC. It translates to CASSPQGTPYGYTF.

The chain has TRBV9 and TRBJ2-7; TRBD1 agrees at 8 bases. The germline CDR1 and CDR2 sequences are SGDLS and YYNGEE. V lost 3 bases, J lost 3 bases, and 5 bases stayed unmatched. There are 14 residues in the CDR3. The CDR3 spells CASSDGGQVYEQYF. In nucleotides, the CDR3 is TGTGCCAGCAGCGATGGGGGACAGGTCTACGAGCAGTACTTC. Full variable domain (outside the CDR3, taken from reference TRBV9 and TRBJ2-7): DSGVTQTPKHLITATGQRVTLRCSPRSGDLSVYWYQQSLDQGLQFLIQYYNGEERAKGNILERFSAQQFPDLHSELNLSSLELGDSALYFCASSDGGQVYEQYFGPGTRLTVT.

The chain combines TRBV19 with TRBJ2-3; weak D call: TRBD2 (6 bases). CDR3 size: 15 residues. V gave up 6 bases and J gave up 2 bases, with 15 bases separating them. Germline CDR1 is LNHDA and CDR2 is SQIVND (reference sequence). Written as DNA, the CDR3 is TGTGCCAGTAGGACGACGGGGGAGATCACAGATACGCAGTATTTT. Amino acid sequence: CASRTTGEITDTQYF. The entire variable domain, with the rest obtained from reference TRBV19 and TRBJ2-3, is as follows: DGGITQSPKYLFRKEGQNVTLSCEQNLNHDAMYWYRQDPGQGLRLIYYSQIVNDFQKGDIAEGYSVSREKKESFPLTVTSAQKNPTAFYLCASRTTGEITDTQYFGPGTRLTVL.

The chain uses TRBV25-1 and TRBJ2-5; D ambiguous. Deletions cut 5 bases from V and 2 bases from J, with 15 bases between. This CDR3 spans 15 amino acids. Germline loops: CDR1 MGHDK, CDR2 SYGVNS. The CDR3 reads CASSINSPIQETQYF. The CDR3 DNA follows: TGTGCCAGCAGTATCAACAGCCCTATACAAGAGACCCAGTACTTC.

With regard to this clone: The junction departs from germline at one end; a sequencing error may be responsible. J is TRBJ2-2 and V is TRBV2; D is possibly TRBD1 (6 bases). CDR1 is SNHLY, CDR2 FYNNEI, per germline. The CDR3 sequence is 14 residues long. In nucleotides, the CDR3 is TGTGCCAGCATTGAAGGCCAGGGGACCGGGGAGCTGTTTTTT. It encodes CASIEGQGTGELFF. Looking up the rest from reference TRBV2 and TRBJ2-2 gives the full variable domain: EPEVTQTPSHQVTQMGQEVILRCVPISNHLYFYWYRQILGQKVEFLVSFYNNEISEKSEIFDDQFSVERPDGSNFTLKIRSTKLEDSAMYFCASIEGQGTGELFFGEGSRLTVL.

The chain couples TRBV4-1 to TRBJ2-6, with TRBD1 identical over 7 bases. Germline loops: CDR1 MGHRA, CDR2 YSYEKL. CDR3 length: 18 residues. After removal of 1 base from V and 0 bases from J, the junction contained 6 bases not matched to a gene. Here the CDR3 reads CASSQGTGRYSGANVLTF. CDR3 in DNA: TGCGCCAGCAGCCAAGGGACAGGCAGGTACTCTGGGGCCAACGTCCTGACTTTC.

In DNA, the CDR3 is TGTGCCAGTAGTGAGGGATCCCGGGGCTACACCTTC. Protein product: CASSEGSRGYTF. The rearrangement links TRBV19 to TRBJ1-2; D not certain. The ends were cut back, 5 bases at V and 8 bases at J, with 12 bases in the middle. Germline CDR1 is LNHDA and CDR2 is SQIVND (reference sequence). The CDR3 runs to 12 residues.

The CDR3 bases are TGTGCCAGCAGCCAAGATCTCGTTTCGGGGGGGCGTCAAAACTATGGCTACACCTTC. It is translated as CASSQDLVSGGRQNYGYTF. J is TRBJ1-2 and V is TRBV14, with a tentative D call TRBD1 (6 bases). Germline V lookup: CDR1 SGHDN, CDR2 FVKESK. V shed 0 bases and J shed 2 bases, with 22 bases lying between them. CDR3 length equals 19 residues. Supplemented by reference TRBV14 and TRBJ1-2, the full variable domain reads EAGVTQFPSHSVIEKGQTVTLRCDPISGHDNLYWYRRVMGKEIKFLLHFVKESKQDESGMPNNRFLAERTGGTYSTLKVQPAELEDSGVYFCASSQDLVSGGRQNYGYTFGSGTRLTVV.

The V and J genes are TRBV28 and TRBJ2-7; 7 bases are shared with TRBD1. The germline CDR1 and CDR2 sequences are MDHEN and SYDVKM. Trimming took 5 bases from V and 2 from J; bases not matched to a gene: 12. This CDR3 contains 16 residues. The CDR3 spells CASSPPMAGTAYEQYF. For the CDR3, the DNA is TGTGCCAGCAGTCCCCCCATGGCAGGGACAGCCTACGAGCAGTACTTC.

V is TRBV7-9 and J is TRBJ1-2, with 8 positions matching TRBD1. J gave up 4 bases and V 4 bases, and 5 bases lay outside the gene matches. Per germline, CDR1 SEHNR and CDR2 FQNEAQ (reference sequence). CDR3 length: 14 amino acids. The CDR3 coding sequence is TGTGCCAGCAGCTCGGGACAGGAACTCTATGGCTACACCTTC. Translated, it gives CASSSGQELYGYTF.